These T cell receptor beta chains were read from a single sample in a study of cytomegalovirus exposure and HLA in healthy donors. Measured with immunoSEQ multiplex PCR; TCRdb has only the in-frame clones, and not every one. The table shows approximately 100,000 clones, with 74% occurring only once. The sequenced sample consisted of PBMCs. The receptors were sampled from a man aged 45-60 years in good health and CMV-seropositive. Each CDR3 is given with its conserved first and last residue. The D gene is left open where the match is weak.

j_call: TRBJ2-7
d_call: TRBD2
v_call: TRBV14
cdr3_nt: TGTGCCAGCAGCCCTTTACTAGCGTCGTCCTACGAGCAGTACTTC
cdr3_aa: CASSPLLASSYEQYF

j_call: TRBJ2-7
d_call: .
v_call: TRBV18
cdr3_nt: TGTGCCAGCTCACCGATCGCGGGCGAGCAGTACTTC
cdr3_aa: CASSPIAGEQYF

j_call: TRBJ2-2
d_call: TRBD1
v_call: TRBV5-1
cdr3_nt: TGCGCCAGCAGCTTAACTGGCGGGACAGGGGGAACCGGGGAGCTGTTTTTT
cdr3_aa: CASSLTGGTGGTGELFF

j_call: TRBJ1-5
d_call: .
v_call: TRBV6-1
cdr3_nt: TGTGCCAGCAGAGGGGATGGGCTGCCCCAGCATTTT
cdr3_aa: CASRGDGLPQHF

j_call: TRBJ2-5
d_call: TRBD1
v_call: TRBV7-6
cdr3_nt: TGTGCCAGCAGTTCCGACAGGGAAGAGACCCAGTACTTC
cdr3_aa: CASSSDREETQYF

j_call: TRBJ2-7
d_call: .
v_call: TRBV15
cdr3_nt: TGTGCCACCAGCTTTGACTTAGGGGTAACGGACTACGAGCAGTACTTC
cdr3_aa: CATSFDLGVTDYEQYF

j_call: TRBJ1-2
d_call: TRBD1
v_call: TRBV10-3
cdr3_nt: TGTGCCATCAGGATGGACAGGGGGCGCCACTATGGCTACACCTTC
cdr3_aa: CAIRMDRGRHYGYTF

j_call: TRBJ1-2
d_call: .
v_call: TRBV5-1
cdr3_nt: TGCGCCAGCAGCATTGAGGGTGGGTCCTATGGCTACACCTTC
cdr3_aa: CASSIEGGSYGYTF

j_call: TRBJ2-1
d_call: TRBD1
v_call: TRBV5-1
cdr3_nt: TGCGCCAGCAGCTTGACAGGGGGCGGGAATGAGCAGTTCTTC
cdr3_aa: CASSLTGGGNEQFF

j_call: TRBJ2-2
d_call: TRBD1
v_call: TRBV5-1
cdr3_nt: TGCGCCAGCAGCCTGTCCGGGACAGTTAACACCGGGGAGCTGTTTTTT
cdr3_aa: CASSLSGTVNTGELFF

j_call: TRBJ2-3
d_call: TRBD2
v_call: TRBV7-9
cdr3_nt: TGTGCCAGCAGCTTACCTGGACTAGCGGATATCACAGATACGCAGTATTTT
cdr3_aa: CASSLPGLADITDTQYF